This entry features one T cell receptor beta chain sequence. The antigen remains unidentified. Germline CDR1 reads SGHAT; CDR2 reads FQNNGV. Deletions cut 5 bases from V and 2 bases from J, with 15 bases between. This CDR3 is built from 15 residues. Library preparation (for TCRbeta) was performed with unique molecular identifiers. A single record per CDR3 protein comes from TCRdb applying MiXCR to the PCR reads. The data hold over 85,000 distinct CDR3 sequences, with 7.5% to 9% observed a single time. The source of the sample is a study of T-cell reconstitution after alpha-beta-depleted transplantation in children. Study-wide results and limits: The origin of alpha-beta T cells about two months after transplant was reportedly several hundred expanded graft clones. T-cell counts and diversity were attributed mostly to newly produced T cells one year after transplant. After transplant, high TCRbeta diversity at day 60 in some patients arose from surviving recipient T cells and thymic progenitors.

The J gene is TRBJ2-5, the V gene TRBV11-2; unclear D gene. Sample: PBMCs, taken before TCRalphabeta/CD19-depleted stem cell transplant. The source is a boy between 2 and 10 years old with acute lymphoblastic leukemia, due to receive a stem cell transplant. CDR3 DNA sequence: TGTGCCAGCAGCCCCCCCTTGACTCGTCAAGAGACCCAGTACTTC. Protein product: CASSPPLTRQETQYF.